This TCR beta chain was found in a study of beta chain features in type 1 diabetes. General study results and limits: All four CD4+ subsets from Type 1 diabetes patients carried moderately but significantly shorter TCRB CDR3s.

The isolated RNA, all of it, was reverse transcribed, so expressed TCRB transcripts were what got sequenced. Sequencing was performed with immunoSEQ multiplex PCR; in TCRdb, only in-frame clones are kept and a portion is missing. The table has over 40,000 clones, roughly 68% seen once; the top ten hold about 2%. As for this clone: The antigen is unknown.

Sequencing used Tregs from blood. The TCR was taken from a woman aged 18-29 years with type 1 diabetes.

CDR3 loop: CASSSRLGQGGTEAFF. The CDR3 DNA sequence: TGTGCCAGCAGTTCCAGACTAGGGCAGGGGGGCACTGAAGCTTTCTTT. The chain couples TRBV6-5 to TRBJ1-1; 7 bases align to TRBD1. V lost 4 bases and J lost 4; bases outside the gene matches: 12. Germline V gene lookup returns CDR1 MNHEY and CDR2 SVGAGI. The CDR3 covers 16 residues.